The rows below give T cell receptor beta chains drawn from one sample of a study of vaccination and CD4 T cells after COVID-19. Each CDR3 protein gets one entry after TCRdb re-called the PCR reads with MiXCR. The sample consists of some 15,000 distinct CDR3 sequences, about 60% of them appearing once. No antigen has been assigned to these receptors. Sequenced sample: CD4+ T cells from blood, cultured in vitro. These TCRs come from a human donor who had recovered from COVID-19. CDR3s include the opening cysteine and the closing phenylalanine or tryptophan. Fields, in order: J gene, V gene, clone size, D gene, CDR3 protein, CDR3 DNA. D genes are given only for firm matches. Clone size appears in some rows only: once, few, many, or a class for an expanded clone.

TRBJ2-5 TRBV20-1 NA TRBD2 CSARTSGQETQYF TGCAGTGCCCGGACTAGCGGGCAAGAGACCCAGTACTTC
TRBJ1-2 TRBV28 NA TRBD1 CASSLSGGVYLGYTF TGTGCCAGCAGTTTATCAGGGGGAGTCTATTTAGGCTACACCTTC
TRBJ1-3 TRBV15 NA NA CTTSRSGGNTIYF TGTACCACCAGCAGATCGGGGGGAAACACCATATATTTT
TRBJ1-2 TRBV20-1 NA NA CSAMGRAYGYTF TGCAGTGCTATGGGCAGGGCCTATGGCTACACCTTC
TRBJ2-6 TRBV6-1 few NA CASSSPAGSGANVLTF TGTGCCAGCAGCTCCCCCGCCGGGTCTGGGGCCAACGTCCTGACTTTC
TRBJ1-2 TRBV6-2/TRBV6-3 NA NA CASSYSPGFSFGYTF TGTGCCAGCAGTTACTCGCCTGGTTTTTCCTTTGGCTACACCTTC
TRBJ1-2 TRBV10-1 NA NA CASSAETGYGYTF TGCGCCAGCAGTGCGGAGACAGGCTATGGCTACACCTTC
TRBJ2-3 TRBV30 NA TRBD2 CACSLAGGADTQYF TGTGCCTGCTCACTAGCGGGGGGGGCAGATACGCAGTATTTT
TRBJ1-1 TRBV6-1 NA TRBD1 CASSVDRATEAFF TGTGCCAGCAGTGTCGACAGGGCCACTGAAGCTTTCTTT
TRBJ2-7 TRBV7-6 NA NA CASSYRERYEQYF TGTGCCAGCAGCTACAGGGAGAGGTACGAGCAGTACTTC
TRBJ1-4 TRBV15 NA NA CATSRDLSSDEKLFF TGTGCCACCAGCAGAGATTTAAGCTCCGATGAAAAACTGTTTTTT
TRBJ1-1 TRBV10-1 few NA CASSEVLGTQAEAFF TGCGCCAGCAGTGAGGTTTTAGGGACACAAGCCGAAGCTTTCTTT
TRBJ2-7 TRBV6-1 few TRBD2 CASSPVKRGNDEQYF TGTGCCAGCAGCCCCGTGAAGCGGGGGAATGACGAGCAGTACTTC
TRBJ1-2 TRBV29-1 NA TRBD1 CSVDLTGSHGYTF TGCAGCGTTGACCTGACAGGGAGCCATGGCTACACCTTC
TRBJ2-1 TRBV20-1 few TRBD2 CSARAAGGPYNEQFF TGCAGTGCTAGAGCGGCGGGGGGGCCTTACAATGAGCAGTTCTTC
TRBJ2-7 TRBV20-1 NA NA CSARDWSLRFHEQYF TGCAGTGCTAGAGATTGGTCCCTGAGGTTCCACGAGCAGTACTTC
TRBJ1-2 TRBV6-1 NA NA CASRRQIDGYTF TGTGCCAGCAGGCGACAGATCGATGGCTACACCTTC
TRBJ1-6 TRBV6-1 NA NA CASSDYGQIYNSPLHF TGTGCCAGCAGTGACTACGGACAGATCTATAATTCACCCCTCCACTTT
TRBJ2-7 TRBV19 NA NA CASSPGRVGYEQYF TGTGCCAGTAGCCCGGGACGGGTGGGCTACGAGCAGTACTTC
TRBJ1-6 TRBV28 NA TRBD1 CASSSPGQGKNSPLHF TGTGCCAGCAGTTCGCCCGGACAGGGGAAAAATTCACCCCTCCACTTT
TRBJ2-5 TRBV11-3 NA NA CASSFRDRLQETQYF TGTGCCAGCAGCTTTAGGGACCGCTTACAAGAGACCCAGTACTTC
TRBJ1-2 TRBV11-2 NA NA CASSLDRVSDITTF TGTGCCAGCAGCTTAGATCGGGTGTCGGACATCACCACCTTC
TRBJ1-2 TRBV7-2 few NA CASSSGQGNYGYTF TGTGCCAGCAGCTCGGGGCAGGGCAACTATGGCTACACCTTC
TRBJ1-2 TRBV20-1 NA NA CSARDGGLGGYTF TGCAGTGCTAGGGACGGGGGGCTGGGCGGCTACACCTTC
TRBJ1-5 TRBV20-1 NA NA CSVARGNQPQHF TGCAGTGTGGCAAGGGGCAATCAGCCCCAGCATTTT
TRBJ1-5 TRBV6-1 few NA CASSTREDQPQHF TGTGCCAGCAGTACCCGGGAGGATCAGCCCCAGCATTTT
TRBJ2-3 TRBV11-2 NA TRBD2 CASSPSGGLVDTDTQYF TGTGCCAGCAGTCCCTCGGGAGGACTGGTAGACACAGATACGCAGTATTTT
TRBJ2-1 TRBV19 NA NA CASSIIRTSGSYNEQFF TGTGCCAGTAGTATAATTCGTACGAGCGGCTCCTACAATGAGCAGTTCTTC
TRBJ2-7 TRBV6-5 few NA CASSYQTGSYEQYF TGTGCCAGCAGTTACCAAACAGGCTCCTACGAGCAGTACTTC
TRBJ1-1 TRBV2 NA NA CASSENGYMNTEAFF TGTGCCAGCAGTGAGAACGGATACATGAACACTGAAGCTTTCTTT
TRBJ2-5 TRBV7-9 NA TRBD2 CASSLTSGGFQETQYF TGTGCCAGCAGCCTTACTAGCGGGGGCTTCCAAGAGACCCAGTACTTC
TRBJ2-5 TRBV30 NA NA CAWSGGQETQYF TGTGCCTGGAGTGGGGGGCAGGAGACCCAGTACTTC
TRBJ2-7 TRBV2 NA NA CASIPGPSYEQYF TGTGCCAGCATACCGGGACCGTCCTACGAGCAGTACTTC
TRBJ1-2 TRBV7-9 NA TRBD1 CASSLGQVYGYTF TGTGCCAGCAGCCTGGGACAGGTCTATGGCTACACCTTC
TRBJ2-3 TRBV7-3 NA TRBD2 CASSAGLAGSTDTQYF TGTGCCAGCAGCGCCGGACTAGCGGGAAGCACAGATACGCAGTATTTT
TRBJ2-7 TRBV6-1 NA NA CASTHQEADEQYF TGTGCCAGCACACATCAAGAAGCCGACGAGCAGTACTTC
TRBJ2-2 TRBV2 few NA CASMGRGNTGELFF TGTGCCAGCATGGGCAGAGGGAACACCGGGGAGCTGTTTTTT
TRBJ2-7 TRBV2 once TRBD2 CASTVGLAGVHEQYF TGTGCCAGCACCGTCGGACTAGCGGGAGTCCACGAGCAGTACTTC
TRBJ2-5 TRBV15 few NA CATSRARETQYF TGTGCCACCAGCAGAGCCCGGGAGACCCAGTACTTC
TRBJ2-5 TRBV5-8 NA NA CASSSHKTHRDVGETQYF TGTGCCAGCAGCTCACATAAAACCCACAGGGACGTGGGAGAGACCCAGTACTTC
TRBJ2-3 TRBV27 NA NA CASSLGAGTDTQYF TGTGCCAGCAGTTTGGGCGCGGGCACAGATACGCAGTATTTT
TRBJ2-7 TRBV6-1 NA TRBD1 CASSQGAYEQYF TGTGCCAGCAGTCAGGGGGCCTACGAGCAGTACTTC
TRBJ2-3 TRBV27 NA NA CASSQRAKGDTQYF TGTGCCAGCAGCCAAAGAGCAAAGGGGGATACGCAGTATTTT
TRBJ1-1 TRBV30 NA TRBD1 CAGGQRMNTEAFF TGTGCCGGGGGACAGCGCATGAACACTGAAGCTTTCTTT
TRBJ2-1 TRBV10-3 NA NA CAISESRNEQFF TGTGCCATCAGTGAGTCGAGGAATGAGCAGTTCTTC
TRBJ2-1 TRBV15 NA NA CATSRDFGGEQFF TGTGCCACCAGCAGAGATTTCGGGGGTGAGCAGTTCTTC
TRBJ2-7 TRBV11-2 once NA CASSPNSGFSKGEQYF TGTGCCAGCAGCCCTAACTCCGGGTTCTCGAAGGGCGAGCAGTACTTC
TRBJ2-2 TRBV20-1 few NA CSAPSVGRDTGELFF TGCAGTGCTCCCTCCGTAGGGCGGGACACCGGGGAGCTGTTTTTT
TRBJ2-1 TRBV7-2 NA TRBD1 CASSTRTGANYNEQFF TGTGCCAGCAGCACCCGGACAGGGGCTAACTACAATGAGCAGTTCTTC
TRBJ1-1 TRBV20-1 few NA CSARDSRGTEAFF TGCAGTGCTAGAGATTCTCGGGGCACTGAAGCTTTCTTT
TRBJ1-5 TRBV19 NA NA CASSISIYNQPQHF TGTGCCAGTAGTATCTCGATTTACAATCAGCCCCAGCATTTT
TRBJ1-6 TRBV4-2 NA NA CASSPSPYRVPNSPLHF TGTGCCAGCAGTCCAAGTCCTTACCGGGTTCCAAATTCACCCCTCCACTTT
TRBJ1-2 TRBV27 few NA CASSDRQLTNYGYTF TGTGCCAGCAGTGACAGGCAACTCACAAACTATGGCTACACCTTC
TRBJ2-5 TRBV10-3 NA NA CAISSFREDLYQETQYF TGTGCCATCTCCTCGTTTCGAGAGGACTTGTACCAAGAGACCCAGTACTTC
TRBJ1-2 TRBV28 few NA CASSWEGVNGYTF TGTGCCAGCAGTTGGGAAGGGGTGAATGGCTACACCTTC